The TCR beta chain described here comes from a study of blood T cell repertoires in COVID-19. With 3 bases removed from V and 9 bases from J, the gap between germline ends came to 5 bases. Germline CDR1 DFQATT, CDR2 SNEGSKA (reference sequence). CDR3 length: 10 amino acids. As handled by the study authors: Cell counts per sample came from amplifying reference gene primers. Assay: immunoSEQ multiplex PCR; the TCRdb copy retains only in-frame clones and omits some. The DNA gave D and trimming, while V, J and clone size come from that table. The top ten hold roughly 3.2% of the sample, which has 55,000 or so clones, roughly three quarters seen once.

The source of this sequence is a man in his fifties or sixties with acute or convalescent COVID-19. The material sequenced was peripheral blood. The gene calls are TRBV20-1 and TRBJ1-4; the D is unclear. The CDR3 region has the DNA TGCAGTGCTAGGAGGAAAAAACTGTTTTTT. Its protein product is CSARRKKLFF.